The rows below give T cell receptor beta chains drawn from one sample of a study of HIV-infected children after antiretroviral therapy interruption. TCRdb re-analysed the 3' RACE reads in MiXCR, keeping a single row per CDR3 protein. The data hold over 35,000 distinct CDR3 sequences, with about 7% observed a single time. The sequencing here drew on CD45RA+ CD4+ T cells from PBMCs, pooled from several time points, taken from a donor given antiretroviral therapy, either interrupted or continuous. Receptors originate from a pool of human donors with HIV. Each CDR3 is given with its conserved first and last residue. D genes are given only for firm matches. Clone size is shown for a subset of rows, as once, few, many or a class of expanded clone.

clone_size: many
j_call: TRBJ2-7
d_call: NA
v_call: TRBV25-1
cdr3_nt: TGTGCCAGCAGTGAAAACAACTACGAGCAGTACTTC
cdr3_aa: CASSENNYEQYF

clone_size: NA
j_call: TRBJ1-4
d_call: NA
v_call: TRBV4-1
cdr3_nt: TGCGCCAGCAGCCTAGACGGCAGGATAGGGGGAAATGAAAAACTGTTTTTT
cdr3_aa: CASSLDGRIGGNEKLFF

clone_size: many
j_call: TRBJ2-1
d_call: TRBD2
v_call: TRBV12-3/TRBV12-4
cdr3_nt: TGTGCCAGCAGCCAGATACTAGCGGGGGGGCAAGAGCAGTTCTTC
cdr3_aa: CASSQILAGGQEQFF

clone_size: NA
j_call: TRBJ2-3
d_call: NA
v_call: TRBV6-5
cdr3_nt: TGTGCCAGCAGTTACGGATCAGACCTAAGCACAGATACGCAGTATTTT
cdr3_aa: CASSYGSDLSTDTQYF

clone_size: many
j_call: TRBJ2-4
d_call: TRBD1
v_call: TRBV11-1
cdr3_nt: TGTGCCAGCAGTTTGACAGGGAGTCAAAACACCTTGTACTTT
cdr3_aa: CASSLTGSQNTLYF

clone_size: NA
j_call: TRBJ1-2
d_call: NA
v_call: TRBV3-1
cdr3_nt: TGTGCCAGCAGCCCGATGGAGGGTTATGGCTACACCTTC
cdr3_aa: CASSPMEGYGYTF

clone_size: few
j_call: TRBJ2-6
d_call: NA
v_call: TRBV27
cdr3_nt: TGTGCCAGCCGTCGTCTTGGGGCCAACGTCCTGACTTTC
cdr3_aa: CASRRLGANVLTF

clone_size: NA
j_call: TRBJ2-1
d_call: TRBD2
v_call: TRBV28
cdr3_nt: TGTGCCAGCACCTCTCCTAGCGGGAGGGTAAATGAGCAGTTCTTC
cdr3_aa: CASTSPSGRVNEQFF

clone_size: medium-sized
j_call: TRBJ2-1
d_call: NA
v_call: TRBV23-1
cdr3_nt: TGTGCCAGCAGTACTATCAGGGCTAACTATGCTGAGCAGTTCTTC
cdr3_aa: CASSTIRANYAEQFF

clone_size: medium-sized
j_call: TRBJ2-7
d_call: NA
v_call: TRBV6-6
cdr3_nt: TGTGCCAGCGGTGATGCCGACACTAGCTCCTATGAACAGTACTTC
cdr3_aa: CASGDADTSSYEQYF

clone_size: many
j_call: TRBJ2-1
d_call: NA
v_call: TRBV21-1
cdr3_nt: TGTGCCAGCAGCAACTGGACTAGCGGGGAGGGTGTAGGGCAGTTCTTC
cdr3_aa: CASSNWTSGEGVGQFF

clone_size: NA
j_call: TRBJ2-1
d_call: TRBD2
v_call: TRBV10-3
cdr3_nt: TGTGCCATCACCCCTAGCGGGGGTGTCTCCTACAATGAGCAGTTCTTC
cdr3_aa: CAITPSGGVSYNEQFF

clone_size: few
j_call: TRBJ2-2
d_call: TRBD2
v_call: TRBV5-1
cdr3_nt: TGCGCCAGCAGCTACCTAGCGGGAGGGAACACCGGGGAGCTGTTTTTT
cdr3_aa: CASSYLAGGNTGELFF

clone_size: many
j_call: TRBJ2-1
d_call: TRBD1
v_call: TRBV5-5
cdr3_nt: TGTGCCAGCAGCTACGCTCAAGGACAGGGCTACAATGAGCAGTTCTTC
cdr3_aa: CASSYAQGQGYNEQFF

clone_size: many
j_call: TRBJ2-1
d_call: NA
v_call: TRBV28
cdr3_nt: TGTGCCAGCGCGAAGGGGGGGCGGGGTGAGCAGTTCTTC
cdr3_aa: CASAKGGRGEQFF

clone_size: NA
j_call: TRBJ2-5
d_call: NA
v_call: TRBV29-1
cdr3_nt: TGCAGCCATGCGAGGGGGGCTCAAGAGACCCAGTACTTC
cdr3_aa: CSHARGAQETQYF

clone_size: many
j_call: TRBJ2-1
d_call: NA
v_call: TRBV9
cdr3_nt: TGTGCCAGCAGCGGACTGGATCGGGGGACAAGCTCCTACAATGAGCAGTTCTTC
cdr3_aa: CASSGLDRGTSSYNEQFF

clone_size: many
j_call: TRBJ2-4
d_call: NA
v_call: TRBV3-2
cdr3_nt: TGTGCCAGCAGCCCCTATAAGGGGAACGAAAACATTCAGTACTTC
cdr3_aa: CASSPYKGNENIQYF

clone_size: many
j_call: TRBJ2-3
d_call: TRBD2
v_call: TRBV28
cdr3_nt: TGTGCCAGCAGTTCTAGCGGGAGTGGCGATACGCAGTATTTT
cdr3_aa: CASSSSGSGDTQYF

clone_size: many
j_call: TRBJ2-7
d_call: NA
v_call: TRBV24-1
cdr3_nt: TGTGCCACCAGGGACGCCGAGACCTACGAGCAGTACTTC
cdr3_aa: CATRDAETYEQYF

clone_size: NA
j_call: TRBJ1-3
d_call: TRBD1
v_call: TRBV28
cdr3_nt: TGTGCCAGCAGTTTATCACAGGGGTACAGTGGAAACACCATATATTTT
cdr3_aa: CASSLSQGYSGNTIYF

clone_size: many
j_call: TRBJ2-2
d_call: TRBD1
v_call: TRBV7-2
cdr3_nt: TGTGCCAGCACACGTGACAGGGTGAAGACCGGGGAGCTGTTTTTT
cdr3_aa: CASTRDRVKTGELFF

clone_size: many
j_call: TRBJ2-1
d_call: NA
v_call: TRBV4-2
cdr3_nt: TGTGCCAGCAGCCAAGAGGGACAAAACTATGCTGAGCAGTTCTTC
cdr3_aa: CASSQEGQNYAEQFF

clone_size: many
j_call: TRBJ2-7
d_call: NA
v_call: TRBV29-1
cdr3_nt: TGCAGCGTTGAGATCACCTCCTACGAGCAGTACTTC
cdr3_aa: CSVEITSYEQYF

clone_size: many
j_call: TRBJ2-7
d_call: NA
v_call: TRBV28
cdr3_nt: TGTGCCAGCAGTTTCCCGCGGGACAGACCCTACGAGCAGTACTTC
cdr3_aa: CASSFPRDRPYEQYF

clone_size: many
j_call: TRBJ2-5
d_call: TRBD1
v_call: TRBV6-6
cdr3_nt: TGTGCCAGCAGTACCGGACAGGGGACCCAAGAGACCCAGTACTTC
cdr3_aa: CASSTGQGTQETQYF

clone_size: NA
j_call: TRBJ2-7
d_call: NA
v_call: TRBV20-1
cdr3_nt: TGCAGTGCTAGCCCCTCCTACGAGCAGTACTTC
cdr3_aa: CSASPSYEQYF

clone_size: many
j_call: TRBJ2-3
d_call: NA
v_call: TRBV7-8
cdr3_nt: TGTGCCAGCAGCTTAGGTCCGGTCTCCACAGATACGCAGTATTTT
cdr3_aa: CASSLGPVSTDTQYF

clone_size: NA
j_call: TRBJ1-4
d_call: NA
v_call: TRBV7-2
cdr3_nt: TGTGCCAGCAGCTTTGGACTCATGGGCGAAAAACTGTTTTTT
cdr3_aa: CASSFGLMGEKLFF

clone_size: many
j_call: TRBJ1-2
d_call: NA
v_call: TRBV20-1
cdr3_nt: TGCAGTGCTACCGCTGGGGGTACCTATGGCTACACCTTC
cdr3_aa: CSATAGGTYGYTF

clone_size: many
j_call: TRBJ2-3
d_call: TRBD2
v_call: TRBV20-1
cdr3_nt: TGCAGTGCTGGCGGCGGACTAGCGGGGGGGCCGCCAGATACGCAGTATTTT
cdr3_aa: CSAGGGLAGGPPDTQYF

clone_size: many
j_call: TRBJ2-5
d_call: NA
v_call: TRBV6-2/TRBV6-3
cdr3_nt: TGTGCCAGCAGTTACGTCGGGGAGACCCAGTACTTC
cdr3_aa: CASSYVGETQYF

clone_size: NA
j_call: TRBJ2-1
d_call: TRBD2
v_call: TRBV12-3/TRBV12-4
cdr3_nt: TGTGCCAGCACCCAAAGCGGGAGACACAATGAGCAGTTCTTC
cdr3_aa: CASTQSGRHNEQFF

clone_size: many
j_call: TRBJ2-5
d_call: NA
v_call: TRBV11-1
cdr3_nt: TGTGCCAGCAGCTTAAACTCGGAGACCCAGTACTTC
cdr3_aa: CASSLNSETQYF

clone_size: few
j_call: TRBJ2-1
d_call: NA
v_call: TRBV3-1
cdr3_nt: TGTGCCAGCAGCCAAGAAGGGTTATTCAATGAGCAGTTCTTC
cdr3_aa: CASSQEGLFNEQFF

clone_size: many
j_call: TRBJ2-5
d_call: TRBD1
v_call: TRBV25-1
cdr3_nt: TGTGCCAGTAGGGGGCTCATTGAGACCCAGTACTTC
cdr3_aa: CASRGLIETQYF

clone_size: many
j_call: TRBJ2-3
d_call: TRBD1
v_call: TRBV5-1
cdr3_nt: TGCGCCAGCAGCGCCCGGGACAGGGTCACAGATACGCAGTATTTT
cdr3_aa: CASSARDRVTDTQYF

clone_size: many
j_call: TRBJ1-5
d_call: NA
v_call: TRBV7-8
cdr3_nt: TGTGCCAGCAGCTGGCTTCTTTTGGGAGACCAGCCCCAGCATTTT
cdr3_aa: CASSWLLLGDQPQHF

clone_size: many
j_call: TRBJ1-5
d_call: TRBD1
v_call: TRBV12-3/TRBV12-4
cdr3_nt: TGTGCCAGCAGGCCAACAGGGGCGGGTCAGCCCCAGCATTTT
cdr3_aa: CASRPTGAGQPQHF

clone_size: NA
j_call: TRBJ2-1
d_call: TRBD1
v_call: TRBV18
cdr3_nt: TGTGCCAGCTCACCAAGAGGACAGGACTACAATGAGCAGTTCTTC
cdr3_aa: CASSPRGQDYNEQFF

clone_size: NA
j_call: TRBJ1-5
d_call: NA
v_call: TRBV12-3/TRBV12-4
cdr3_nt: TGTGCCAGCAGTCCGGGGGTTCAGCCCCAGCATTTT
cdr3_aa: CASSPGVQPQHF

clone_size: medium-sized
j_call: TRBJ1-6
d_call: NA
v_call: TRBV19
cdr3_nt: TGTGCCAGCAGTATGACAAATTCCTATAATTCGCCCCTCTACTTT
cdr3_aa: CASSMTNSYNSPLYF

clone_size: many
j_call: TRBJ1-2
d_call: TRBD1
v_call: TRBV29-1
cdr3_nt: TGCAGCGTTGGAAACAGGGGGAGTTTGCGCTACACCTTC
cdr3_aa: CSVGNRGSLRYTF

clone_size: many
j_call: TRBJ1-6
d_call: NA
v_call: TRBV5-1
cdr3_nt: TGCGCCAGCAGCTTGGTGGGGGTGGACTCACCCCTCCACTTT
cdr3_aa: CASSLVGVDSPLHF

clone_size: NA
j_call: TRBJ2-1
d_call: NA
v_call: TRBV28
cdr3_nt: TGTGCCAGCAGTTCGGGGATCCAAAATGAGCAGTTCTTC
cdr3_aa: CASSSGIQNEQFF